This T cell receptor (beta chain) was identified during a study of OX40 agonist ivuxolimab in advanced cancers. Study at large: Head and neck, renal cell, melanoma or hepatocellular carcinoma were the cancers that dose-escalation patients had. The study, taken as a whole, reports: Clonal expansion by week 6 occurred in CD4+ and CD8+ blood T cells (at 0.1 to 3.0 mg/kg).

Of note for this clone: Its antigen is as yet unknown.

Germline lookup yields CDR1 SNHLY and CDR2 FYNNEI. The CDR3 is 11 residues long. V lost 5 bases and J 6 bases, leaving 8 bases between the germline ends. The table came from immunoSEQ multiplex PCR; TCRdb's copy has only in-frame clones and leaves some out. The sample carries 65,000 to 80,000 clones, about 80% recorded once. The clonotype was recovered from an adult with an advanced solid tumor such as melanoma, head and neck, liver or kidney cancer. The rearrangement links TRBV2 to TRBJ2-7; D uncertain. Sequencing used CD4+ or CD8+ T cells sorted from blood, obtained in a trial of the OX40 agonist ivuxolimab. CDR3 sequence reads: CASSSYLEQYF. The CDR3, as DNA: TGTGCCAGCAGTAGTTACCTCGAGCAGTACTTC.